This TCR beta chain originates from a study of post-analysis software for immune sequencing data. Findings and limits, study-wide: Strong co-clustering by F measure was seen for same-batch samples. Controls significantly exceeded multiple sclerosis patients in normalized Chao1 diversity. There were about 5 TRBV segments more frequent in patients than controls, and TRBV5-6, TRBV5-1 and TRBV20-1 were among them.

Comments on this clonotype: Its antigen is not known.

This CDR3 is 13 amino acids long. Germline-derived CDR1 and CDR2 are DFQATT and SNEGSKA (reference sequence). Unique molecular identifiers were built into the TCR beta cDNA libraries. Input populations of roughly 1 to 10 million T cells gave rise to a few hundred thousand cDNA molecules. TCRdb ran MiXCR on the PCR reads and lists one entry per CDR3 protein. Among some 890,000 distinct CDR3 sequences listed, approximately 57% were seen once. This clonotype was sampled from a girl aged 5 to 17 with multiple sclerosis. The chain couples TRBV20-1 to TRBJ2-1; D not certain. The end of the DNA fits TRBJ2-7 better, so the J call may be wrong. The sample consisted of blood. DNA of the CDR3: TGCAGTGTACTCCGGCGCTCCTACAATGAGCAGTACTTC. Its protein is CSVLRRSYNEQYF.